This T cell receptor (beta chain) derives from a study of T cells in Graves' hyperthyroidism and ophthalmopathy. Trimming cost V 6 bases and J 0 bases, with 17 bases left between them. The CDR3 extends over 16 amino acids. CDR1 is MNHNS, CDR2 SASEGT, per germline. From RNA transcripts, TCR beta CDR3 regions were amplified. During a first-round RT-PCR of the TCR CDR3, the HTBI primer set was used. TCRdb itself ran the multiplex PCR reads through MiXCR, one entry per CDR3 protein. The repertoire holds 600,000 to 700,000 distinct CDR3 sequences, with nearly 45% as singletons. Specimen: peripheral blood or thyroid tissue (not recorded which). The chain has TRBV6-1 and TRBJ1-1; D call uncertain. The TCR sequence derives from an adult man with Graves' disease, either hyperthyroidism or ophthalmopathy (not recorded which). CDR3 DNA sequence: TGTGCCAGCAGCCAAGATCTCGGCAGATTGAACACTGAAGCTTTCTTT. Its translation is CASSQDLGRLNTEAFF.